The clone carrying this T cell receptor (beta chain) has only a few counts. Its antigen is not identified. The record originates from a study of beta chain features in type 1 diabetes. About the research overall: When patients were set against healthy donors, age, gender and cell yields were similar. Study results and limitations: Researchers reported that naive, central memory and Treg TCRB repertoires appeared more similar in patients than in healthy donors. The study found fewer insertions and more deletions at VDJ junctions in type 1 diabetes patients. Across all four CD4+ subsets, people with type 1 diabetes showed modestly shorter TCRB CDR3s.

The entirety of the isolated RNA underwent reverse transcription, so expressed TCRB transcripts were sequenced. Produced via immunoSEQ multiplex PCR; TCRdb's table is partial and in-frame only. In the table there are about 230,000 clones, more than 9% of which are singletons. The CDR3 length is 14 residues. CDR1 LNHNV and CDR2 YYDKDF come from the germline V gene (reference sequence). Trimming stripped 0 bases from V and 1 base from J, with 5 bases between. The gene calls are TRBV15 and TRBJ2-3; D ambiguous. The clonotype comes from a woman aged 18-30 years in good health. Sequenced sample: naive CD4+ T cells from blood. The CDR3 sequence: CATSRDLGTDTQYF. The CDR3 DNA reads TGTGCCACCAGCAGAGATTTAGGCACAGATACGCAGTATTTT.